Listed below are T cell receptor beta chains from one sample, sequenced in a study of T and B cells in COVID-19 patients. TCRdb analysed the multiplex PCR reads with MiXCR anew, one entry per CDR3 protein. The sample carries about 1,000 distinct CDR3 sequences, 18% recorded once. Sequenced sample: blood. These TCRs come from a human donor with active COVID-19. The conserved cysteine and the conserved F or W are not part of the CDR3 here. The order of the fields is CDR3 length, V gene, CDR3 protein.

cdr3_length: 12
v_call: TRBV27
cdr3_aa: ASRFEGSTDTQY

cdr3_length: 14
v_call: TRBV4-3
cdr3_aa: ASSQARLAGRDEQF

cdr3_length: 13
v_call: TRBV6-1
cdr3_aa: ASSRDPTGVGGYT

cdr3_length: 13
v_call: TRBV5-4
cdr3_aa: ASRSDGTTNEKLF

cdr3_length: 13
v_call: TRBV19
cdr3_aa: ASSIGDLLKAEAF

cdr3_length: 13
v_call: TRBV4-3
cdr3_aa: ASSQYRGPGSPLH

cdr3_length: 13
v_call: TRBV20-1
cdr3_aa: SARDPGVGNTEAF

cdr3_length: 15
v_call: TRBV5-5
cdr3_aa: ASSLVRLAGGAGELF

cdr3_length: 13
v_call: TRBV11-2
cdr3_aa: ASSPSRVAGYEQY

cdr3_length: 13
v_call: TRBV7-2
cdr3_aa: ASSWIAGSNQPQH

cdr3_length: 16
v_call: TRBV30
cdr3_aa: ACTRDRGSSDRRETQY

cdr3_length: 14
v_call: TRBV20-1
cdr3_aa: SASGKAGGGTDTQY

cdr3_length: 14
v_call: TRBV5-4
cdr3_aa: ASSLERGGSYNEQF

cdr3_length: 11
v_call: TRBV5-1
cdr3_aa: ASSSDIRETQY

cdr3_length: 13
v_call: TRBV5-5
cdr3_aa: ASSRLAGGAGGQY

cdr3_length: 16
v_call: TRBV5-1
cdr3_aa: ASSLRERGSIKNSPLH

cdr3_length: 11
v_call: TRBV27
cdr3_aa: ASSIRTYQPQH

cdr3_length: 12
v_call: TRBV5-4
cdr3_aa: ASSTGTVGQPQH

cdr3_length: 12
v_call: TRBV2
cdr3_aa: ASSSGSAYYGYT

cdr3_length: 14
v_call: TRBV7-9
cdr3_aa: ASSLAQGAGANVLT

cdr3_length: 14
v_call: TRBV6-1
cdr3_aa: ASRLSRTPSGNTIY

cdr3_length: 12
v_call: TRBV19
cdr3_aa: ASSIVGANYGYT

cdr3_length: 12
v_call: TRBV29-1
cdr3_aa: SVEDRVFPYEQY

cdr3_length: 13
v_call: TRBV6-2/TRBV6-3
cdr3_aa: ASKGTWASTDTQY

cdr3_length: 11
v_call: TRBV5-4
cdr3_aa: ASSLWRQETQY

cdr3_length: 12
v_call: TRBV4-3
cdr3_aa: ARSWGRRNSPLH

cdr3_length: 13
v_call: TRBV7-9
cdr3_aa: ASSPGTGRSYEQY

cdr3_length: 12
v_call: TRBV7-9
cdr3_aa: ASSRPTVTDTQY

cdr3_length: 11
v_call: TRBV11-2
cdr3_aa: ASSSTGNYGYT

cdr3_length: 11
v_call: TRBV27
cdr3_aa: ASSFRIGQPQH

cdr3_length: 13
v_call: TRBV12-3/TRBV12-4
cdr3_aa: ASSLRTGVSDTQY

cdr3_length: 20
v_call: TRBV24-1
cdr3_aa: ATSPCPRDTGQGNHSNQPQH

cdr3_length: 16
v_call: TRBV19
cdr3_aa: ASSIVGVRGYSNQPQH

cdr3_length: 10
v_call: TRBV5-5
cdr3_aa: ASSYNNNEQF

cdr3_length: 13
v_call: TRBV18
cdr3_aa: ASSRTQGQYQPQH

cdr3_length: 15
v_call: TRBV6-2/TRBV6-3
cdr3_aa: ASTHGWGQRAQETQY

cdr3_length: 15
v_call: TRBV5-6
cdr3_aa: ASSRLAGGSSYNEQF

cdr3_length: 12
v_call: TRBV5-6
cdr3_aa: ASSLLPHQETQY

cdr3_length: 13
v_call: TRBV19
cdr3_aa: ASSILAGDSYEQY

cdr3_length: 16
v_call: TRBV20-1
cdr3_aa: SASSPRPTILNTYEQY

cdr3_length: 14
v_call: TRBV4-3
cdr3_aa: ASSQGRQGNAGELF

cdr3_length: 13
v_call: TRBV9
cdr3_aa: ASSVGGGLADTQY

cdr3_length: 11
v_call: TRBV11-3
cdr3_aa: ASSFGSSYEQY

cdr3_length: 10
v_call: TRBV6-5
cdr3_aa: ASRNGQGRPY

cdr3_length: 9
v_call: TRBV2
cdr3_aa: ASSEERIQY

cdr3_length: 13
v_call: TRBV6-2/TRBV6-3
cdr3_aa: ASSAYRARGDTQY

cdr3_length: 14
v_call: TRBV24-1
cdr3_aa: ATSDLGQGHTGELF

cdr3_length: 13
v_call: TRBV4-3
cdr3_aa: ASSQSAFSYNEQF

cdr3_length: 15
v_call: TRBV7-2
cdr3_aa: ASSSLLGRQGGNEQF

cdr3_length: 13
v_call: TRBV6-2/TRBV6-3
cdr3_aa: ASSTEGMQYNEQF

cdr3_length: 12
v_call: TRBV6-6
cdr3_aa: ASSYPEDNSPLH

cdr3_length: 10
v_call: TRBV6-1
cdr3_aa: ASRAQGETQY

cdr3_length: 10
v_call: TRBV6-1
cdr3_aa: ASGQRDWPQH

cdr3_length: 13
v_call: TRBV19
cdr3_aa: ASSFDTRKDNEQF